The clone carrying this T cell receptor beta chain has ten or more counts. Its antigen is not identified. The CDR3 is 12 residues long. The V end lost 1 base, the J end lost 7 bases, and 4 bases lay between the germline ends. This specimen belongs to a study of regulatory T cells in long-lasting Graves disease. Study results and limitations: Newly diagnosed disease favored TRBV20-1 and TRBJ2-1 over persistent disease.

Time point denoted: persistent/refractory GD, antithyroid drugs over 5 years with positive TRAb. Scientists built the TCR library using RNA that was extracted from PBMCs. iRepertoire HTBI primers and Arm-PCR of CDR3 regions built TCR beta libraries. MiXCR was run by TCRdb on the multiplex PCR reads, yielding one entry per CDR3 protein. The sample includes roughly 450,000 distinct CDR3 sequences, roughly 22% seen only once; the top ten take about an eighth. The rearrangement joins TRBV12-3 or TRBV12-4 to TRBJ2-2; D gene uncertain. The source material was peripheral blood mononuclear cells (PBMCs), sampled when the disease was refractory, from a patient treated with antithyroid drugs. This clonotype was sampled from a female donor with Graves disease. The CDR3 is CASSLGVGELFF. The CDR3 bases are TGTGCCAGCAGTTTAGGGGTCGGGGAGCTGTTTTTT.